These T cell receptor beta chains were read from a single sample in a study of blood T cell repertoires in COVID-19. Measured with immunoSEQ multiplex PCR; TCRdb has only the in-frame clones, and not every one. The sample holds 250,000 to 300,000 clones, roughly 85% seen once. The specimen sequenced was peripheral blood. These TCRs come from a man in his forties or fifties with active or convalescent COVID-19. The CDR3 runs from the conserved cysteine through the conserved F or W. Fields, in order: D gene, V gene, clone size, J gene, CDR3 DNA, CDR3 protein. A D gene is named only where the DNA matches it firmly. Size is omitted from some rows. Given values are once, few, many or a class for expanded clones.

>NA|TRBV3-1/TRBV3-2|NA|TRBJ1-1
TGTGCCAGCAGCCAAGGGCGGATGAACACTGAAGCTTTCTTT
CASSQGRMNTEAFF
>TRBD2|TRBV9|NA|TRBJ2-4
TGTGCCAGCAGCGCGAGACTAGCAAACATTCAGTACTTC
CASSARLANIQYF
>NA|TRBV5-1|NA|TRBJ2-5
TGCGCCAGCAGCCTGTTTGCGGGCCCCCAAGAGACCCAGTACTTC
CASSLFAGPQETQYF
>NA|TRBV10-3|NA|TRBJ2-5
TGTGCCATCAGTGATTTTGGGGCCGGTGAAGAGACCCAGTACTTC
CAISDFGAGEETQYF
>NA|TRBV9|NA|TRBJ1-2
TGTGCCAGCAGCGCGGCAGGGAATGGCTACACCTTC
CASSAAGNGYTF
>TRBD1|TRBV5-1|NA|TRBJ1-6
TGCGCCAGCAGCGGGGACAGCGCGTATAATTCACCCCTCCACTTT
CASSGDSAYNSPLHF
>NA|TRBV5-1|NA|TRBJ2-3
TGCGCCAGCAGAGAGAGAGGGTTCACAGATACGCAGTATTTT
CASRERGFTDTQYF
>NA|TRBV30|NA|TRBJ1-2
TGTGCCTGGAGTGTAGGGGACTCCCGGTTCTATGGCTACACCTTC
CAWSVGDSRFYGYTF
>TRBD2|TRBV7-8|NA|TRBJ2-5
TGTGCCAGCAGCTTAGCGTGGAGACTAGCGGGAGGAGAGACCCAGTACTTC
CASSLAWRLAGGETQYF
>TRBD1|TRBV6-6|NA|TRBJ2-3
TGTGCCAGCAGTTACGGGTCAGGGGGCGCAGATACGCAGTATTTT
CASSYGSGGADTQYF
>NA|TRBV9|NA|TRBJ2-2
TGTGCCAGCAGCGTAGCTGGGTCTAGCCGGGAGCTGTTTTTT
CASSVAGSSRELFF
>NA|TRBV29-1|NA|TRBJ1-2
TGCAGCGTTGGGGGCAGGTCCGACTATGGCTACACCTTC
CSVGGRSDYGYTF
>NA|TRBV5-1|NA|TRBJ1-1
TGCGCCAGCAGCACCCGACAGGCCAACACTGAAGCTTTCTTT
CASSTRQANTEAFF
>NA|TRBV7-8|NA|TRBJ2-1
TGTGCCAGCAGCTCAGGTGGGAGTATCTACAATGAGCAGTTCTTC
CASSSGGSIYNEQFF
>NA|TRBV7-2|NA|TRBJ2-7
TGTGCCAGCAGCTTAGTTGAGGGTTACGAGCAGTACTTC
CASSLVEGYEQYF
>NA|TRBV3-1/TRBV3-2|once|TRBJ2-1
TGTGCCAGCAGCCAAGGGGGGGGCGCCGGCTACAATGAGCAGTTCTTC
CASSQGGGAGYNEQFF
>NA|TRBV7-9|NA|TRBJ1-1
TGTGCCAGCAGCCCCCAGGCGAACACTGAAGCTTTCTTT
CASSPQANTEAFF
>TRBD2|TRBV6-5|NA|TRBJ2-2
TGTGCCGGCAAAAGCGGGAGGGCCGTCGGGGAGCTGTTTTTT
CAGKSGRAVGELFF
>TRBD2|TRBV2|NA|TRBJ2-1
TGTGCCAGCAGTGCCCCGACTAGCGGGAGTTTCTACAATGAGCAGTTCTTC
CASSAPTSGSFYNEQFF
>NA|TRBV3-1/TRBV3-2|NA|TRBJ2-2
TGTGCCAGCAGCCCCTTAGCCGAAGCCGGGGAGCTGTTTTTT
CASSPLAEAGELFF
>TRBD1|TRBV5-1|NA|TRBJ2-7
TGCGCCAGCAGCACCGGGACAGGGGTGGAGCAGTACTTC
CASSTGTGVEQYF
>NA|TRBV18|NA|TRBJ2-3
TGTGCCAGCTCACTCCTTAGCGGCCGCACAGATACGCAGTATTTT
CASSLLSGRTDTQYF
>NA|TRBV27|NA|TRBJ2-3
TGTGCCAGCAGTTTACCTCCAACGGGAGATACGCAGTATTTT
CASSLPPTGDTQYF
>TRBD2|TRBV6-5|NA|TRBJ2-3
TGTGCCAGCGGTTTGGTAGCGTCGGGGGGGCCAGATACGCAGTATTTT
CASGLVASGGPDTQYF
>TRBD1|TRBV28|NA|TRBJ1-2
TGTGCCAGCAGGGGGACAGGGACCCCTAACTATGGCTACACCTTC
CASRGTGTPNYGYTF
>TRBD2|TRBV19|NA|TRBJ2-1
TGTGCCTCGGGGGGGGGCCACAATGAGCAGTTCTTC
CASGGGHNEQFF
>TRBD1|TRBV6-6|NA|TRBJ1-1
TGTGCCAGCAGTTACGACGGGACAGGGCCCCATGCTGAAGCTTTCTTT
CASSYDGTGPHAEAFF
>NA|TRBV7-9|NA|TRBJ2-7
TGTGCCAGCAGCCCGACTAGGCTCGAGCAGTACTTC
CASSPTRLEQYF
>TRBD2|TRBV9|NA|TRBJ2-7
TGTGCCAGCAGCCCCATAGGGTGGGGGGGCGAGCAGTACTTC
CASSPIGWGGEQYF
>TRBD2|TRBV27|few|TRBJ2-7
TGTGCCAGCAGCCGTAGCGGGAGTTCCTACGAGCAGTACTTC
CASSRSGSSYEQYF
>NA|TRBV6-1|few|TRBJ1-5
TGTGCCAGCAGTGAAGCTTTGGGGCGGAGTAGCAATCAGCCCCAGCATTTT
CASSEALGRSSNQPQHF
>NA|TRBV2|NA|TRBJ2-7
TGTGCCAGCAGTCCTGAGGCCTTAGGCCACGAGCAGTACTTC
CASSPEALGHEQYF
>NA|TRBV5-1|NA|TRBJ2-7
TGCGCCAGCAGCTTGCAACCCGACAGCTACGAGCAGTACTTC
CASSLQPDSYEQYF
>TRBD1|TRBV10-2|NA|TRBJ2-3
TGCGCCAGCAGTGAGGACAGGGGCGGTACGCAGTATTTT
CASSEDRGGTQYF
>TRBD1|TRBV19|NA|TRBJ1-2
TGTGCCAGTAGTTCACTTCCTGGGGACAGGCAGTGGTATGGCTACACCTTC
CASSSLPGDRQWYGYTF
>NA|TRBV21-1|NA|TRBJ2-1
TGTGCCAGCAGCACCGGGGCGGAGGGTGGGAGAATCAACAATGAGCAGTTCTTC
CASSTGAEGGRINNEQFF
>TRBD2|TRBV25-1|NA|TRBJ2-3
TGTGCCAGCAGCTCGGGGGCGGGAGGGAGCACAGATACGCAGTATTTT
CASSSGAGGSTDTQYF
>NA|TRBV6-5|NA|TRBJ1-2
TGTGCCAGCAGAGATGACAGAAAGTTTTATGGCTACACCTTC
CASRDDRKFYGYTF
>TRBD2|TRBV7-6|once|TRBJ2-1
TGTGCCAGCAGTCCCATTGGCCTAGCGGGTTTCGCTGGTGAGCAGTTCTTC
CASSPIGLAGFAGEQFF
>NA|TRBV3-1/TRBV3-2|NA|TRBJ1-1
TGTGCCAGCAGCCGCACAGGAGAGGCTTTCTTT
CASSRTGEAFF
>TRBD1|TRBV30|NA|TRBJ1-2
TGTGCCTGGAGCCGAACGGACAGGGTCCGACTGGGCTATGGCTACACCTTC
CAWSRTDRVRLGYGYTF
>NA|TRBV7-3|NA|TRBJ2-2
TGTGCCAGCAGCTTAGGCCGGGAAGGGGAGCTGTTTTTT
CASSLGREGELFF
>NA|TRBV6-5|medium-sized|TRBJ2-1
TGTGCCAGCAGCGAGAAGGCGGAATATGAGCAGTTCTTC
CASSEKAEYEQFF
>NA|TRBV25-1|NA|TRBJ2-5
TGTGCCAGCAGTGACCTGGAGACCCAGTACTTC
CASSDLETQYF
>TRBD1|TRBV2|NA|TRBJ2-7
TGTGCCAGCAGTGGTCGGGACAGGGAAACTTACGAGCAGTACTTC
CASSGRDRETYEQYF
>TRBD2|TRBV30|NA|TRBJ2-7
TGTGCCTGGGGACTAGCGTTAGAGCAGTACTTC
CAWGLALEQYF
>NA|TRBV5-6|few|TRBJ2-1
TGTGCCAGCAGCTCTATAAACAATGAGCAGTTCTTC
CASSSINNEQFF
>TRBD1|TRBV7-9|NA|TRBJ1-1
TGTGCCAGCAGCTCAGAAAACAGGGGCACTGAAGCTTTCTTT
CASSSENRGTEAFF
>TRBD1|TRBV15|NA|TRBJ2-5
TGTGCCACCAGCAGAGTTCCGACAGGGGACCCCCAAGAGACCCAGTACTTC
CATSRVPTGDPQETQYF
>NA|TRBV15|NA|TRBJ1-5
TGTGCCACCAGCAGAGATCAAACAGAAGTCCAGCCCCAGCATTTT
CATSRDQTEVQPQHF